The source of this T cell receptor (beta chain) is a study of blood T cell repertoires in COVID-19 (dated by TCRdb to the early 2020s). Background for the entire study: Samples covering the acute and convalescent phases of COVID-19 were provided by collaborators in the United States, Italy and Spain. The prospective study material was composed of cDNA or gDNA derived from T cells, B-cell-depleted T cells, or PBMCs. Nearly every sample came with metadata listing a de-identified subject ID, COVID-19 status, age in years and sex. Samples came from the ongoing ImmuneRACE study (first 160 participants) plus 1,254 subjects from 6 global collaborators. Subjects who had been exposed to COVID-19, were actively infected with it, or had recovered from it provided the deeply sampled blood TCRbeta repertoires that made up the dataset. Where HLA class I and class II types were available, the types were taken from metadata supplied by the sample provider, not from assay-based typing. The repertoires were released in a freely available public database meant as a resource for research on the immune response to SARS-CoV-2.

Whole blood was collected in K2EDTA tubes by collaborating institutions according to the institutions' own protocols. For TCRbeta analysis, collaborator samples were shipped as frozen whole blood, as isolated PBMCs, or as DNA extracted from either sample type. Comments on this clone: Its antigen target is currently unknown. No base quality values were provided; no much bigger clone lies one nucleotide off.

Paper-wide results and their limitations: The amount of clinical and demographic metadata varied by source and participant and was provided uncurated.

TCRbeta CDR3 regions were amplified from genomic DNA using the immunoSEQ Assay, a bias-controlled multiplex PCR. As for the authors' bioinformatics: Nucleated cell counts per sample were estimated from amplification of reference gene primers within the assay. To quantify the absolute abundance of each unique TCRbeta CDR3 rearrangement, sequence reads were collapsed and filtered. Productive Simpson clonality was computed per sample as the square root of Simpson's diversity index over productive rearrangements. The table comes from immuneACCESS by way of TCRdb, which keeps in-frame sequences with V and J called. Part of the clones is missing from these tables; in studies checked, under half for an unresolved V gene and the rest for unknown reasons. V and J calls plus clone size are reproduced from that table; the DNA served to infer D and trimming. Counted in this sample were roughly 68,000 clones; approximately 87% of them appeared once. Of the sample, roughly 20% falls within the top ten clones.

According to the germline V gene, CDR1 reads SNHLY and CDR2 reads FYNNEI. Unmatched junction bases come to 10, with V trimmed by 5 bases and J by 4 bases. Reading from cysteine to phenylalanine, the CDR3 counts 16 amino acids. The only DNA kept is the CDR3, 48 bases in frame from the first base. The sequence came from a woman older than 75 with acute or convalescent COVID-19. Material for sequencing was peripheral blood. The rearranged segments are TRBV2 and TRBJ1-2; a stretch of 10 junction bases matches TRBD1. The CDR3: CASSWKRGQGLYGYTF. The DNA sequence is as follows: TGTGCCAGCAGTTGGAAGCGGGGACAGGGGCTCTATGGCTACACCTTC.